Following are 30 T cell receptor beta chains from one sample sequenced in a study of identical twins. TCRdb passed the 5' RACE reads through MiXCR, listing each CDR3 protein once. The sample has roughly 1,500,000 distinct CDR3 sequences, under 35% seen once. The sample was cord blood. The receptors were sampled from a newborn girl in good health.

The chain recombines TRBV4-1 with TRBJ2-1; 7 bases match TRBD1. The J call may be wrong; the DNA end is better matched by TRBJ2-7. From germline, CDR1 is MGHRA and CDR2 YSYEKL. This CDR3 comprises 16 residues. The CDR3 region is CASSQRTGVTYNEQYF. In DNA form, the CDR3 reads TGCGCCAGCAGCCAGAGAACAGGGGTTACCTACAATGAGCAGTACTTC.

The chain joins TRBV24-1 to TRBJ1-5; D gene uncertain. The CDR3 runs 18 residues. V gave up 7 bases and J gave up 0 bases, with 21 bases separating them. Per the germline V gene, CDR1 is KGHDR and CDR2 is SFDVKD. As DNA, the CDR3 is TGTGCCACCAGGGTCGGCAGAGGCCCCTGCCATAGCAATCAGCCCCAGCATTTT. It is translated as CATRVGRGPCHSNQPQHF.

The chain joins TRBV6-6 to TRBJ2-5; D is unclear. V lost 0 bases, J lost 3 bases, and 14 bases lay in between. The CDR3 spans 16 residues. Germline V gene lookup returns CDR1 MNHNY and CDR2 SVGAGI (reference sequence). CDR3 coding DNA: TGTGCCAGCAGTTACTCGGGGTTGGGCAGGAAAGAGACCCAGTACTTC. Translating gives CASSYSGLGRKETQYF.

The sample holds a few counts of this clonotype. CDR3: CASSLSFHEQYF. The CDR3, as DNA: TGCGCCAGCAGCTTGTCGTTCCACGAGCAGTACTTC. This chain links TRBV5-1 with TRBJ2-7, with no clear D. V lost 1 base to trimming and J lost 5 bases, with 7 bases between them. The CDR3 runs to 12 residues. From germline, CDR1 is SGHRS and CDR2 YFSETQ.

Only a few counts were recorded for this clonotype. The chain joins TRBV4-1 to TRBJ2-3, with 7 bases identical to TRBD1. V trimming: 4 bases; J trimming: 7 bases; junction bases outside the gene matches: 14. The germline V gene encodes CDR1 MGHRA and CDR2 YSYEKL. The CDR3 length is 16 residues. CDR3 DNA: TGCGCCAGCAGCCCCGGTTGGGCAGGGGGACGAAATACGCAGTATTTT. Amino acid sequence: CASSPGWAGGRNTQYF.

This clonotype was seen only a few times. This chain joins TRBV20-1 and TRBJ2-5; TRBD2 matches 8 bases. CDR1 and CDR2 (germline): DFQATT, SNEGSKA (reference sequence). This CDR3 contains 13 residues. V shed 4 bases, J shed 3 bases, and the junction held 4 bases outside the gene matches. CDR3 coding DNA: TGCAGTGCTAAAGCGGGGGCCGAAGAGACCCAGTACTTC. This gives the protein CSAKAGAEETQYF.

This clonotype was counted a few times. The chain recombines TRBV20-1 with TRBJ1-4; D remains ambiguous. The V gene's germline CDR1 is DFQATT and CDR2 SNEGSKA (reference sequence). The CDR3 spans 13 residues. Trimming took off 3 bases at V and 4 bases at J, with 9 bases between the two ends. The CDR3 region has the DNA TGCAGTGCTAGTTGTCTCATTAATGAAAAACTGTTTTTT. It is translated as CSASCLINEKLFF.

The V call is TRBV27, the J call TRBJ2-4; D might be TRBD1 or TRBD2, each matching 5 bases. The end of the DNA is better explained by TRBJ2-7, so the J call may be wrong. The germline V gene encodes CDR1 MNHEY and CDR2 SMNVEV (reference sequence). This CDR3 contains 14 residues. This CDR3 is CASSLGMGDYEQYF. DNA for the CDR3: TGTGCCAGCAGTTTAGGGATGGGGGACTACGAGCAGTACTTC.

Note on this clonotype: The junction and the germline gene differ at one end; a read error may be behind it. The chain employs TRBV5-1 and TRBJ2-1; 7 bases match TRBD2. CDR1 SGHRS and CDR2 YFSETQ come from the germline V gene. The CDR3 loop spans 15 amino acids. In DNA, the CDR3 is TGCGCCAGCAGCTTAGGCGGGAGAGGGAACAATGAGCGGTTCTTC. Amino acids: CASSLGGRGNNERFF.

The rearrangement uses TRBV6-1 and TRBJ1-1; D is unresolved. The CDR3 totals 13 residues. CDR1 MNHNS and CDR2 SASEGT come from the germline V gene. Trimming left V 0 bases short and J 7 bases short, with 9 bases between. The chain's CDR3 is CASSEAMRNEAFF. The CDR3 region has the DNA TGTGCCAGCAGTGAAGCGATGAGGAATGAAGCTTTCTTT.

Concerning this clonotype itself: One end of the junction is discordant with germline, which a read error may explain. This chain links TRBV7-2 with TRBJ1-4; D not resolved. Germline CDR1 is SGHTA and CDR2 is FQGNSA. There are 14 residues in the CDR3. CDR3 loop: CACSLANYNEKLFF. The CDR3 DNA reads as TGTGCCTGCAGCTTGGCTAACTATAATGAAAAACTGTTTTTT.

The rearrangement links TRBV21-1 to TRBJ2-3; the DNA was not compared with TRBD2, the D call given in the table. TRBV21-1 is shown as a pseudogene. The CDR3 length is 14 residues. The CDR3 is CASNFPGLADTQYF. CDR3 sequence (DNA): TGTGCCAGCAACTTCCCGGGACTAGCAGATACGCAGTATTTT.

Comments on this clonotype: A much larger clonotype is one base distant, so this may be a read error. Here the CDR3 DNA reads TGTGCCAGCAGCCAAGATCTCCTAGCGGGGGACTACAGTGAGCAGTTCTTC. Translation: CASSQDLLAGDYSEQFF. The chain has TRBV3-1 and TRBJ2-1; TRBD2 matches 10 bases. The germline V gene encodes CDR1 LGHDT and CDR2 YNNKEL (reference sequence). The CDR3 has 17 residues.

The J gene is TRBJ2-7, the V gene TRBV7-2, with 8 positions matching TRBD2. V shed 4 bases and J 2 bases; nucleotides not matched to a gene: 4. Germline CDR1 and CDR2: SGHTA and FQGNSA. The CDR3 consists of 14 residues. The CDR3, as DNA: TGTGCCAGCAGCTGGGGACTAGGGACCTACGAGCAGTACTTC. It yields the protein CASSWGLGTYEQYF.

This chain uses TRBV3-1 with TRBJ1-5; no clear D. Trimming removed 4 bases at V and 9 bases at J, with 7 bases between. Germline V CDR1 and CDR2: LGHDT, YNNKEL (reference sequence). This CDR3 comprises 11 residues. CDR3 sequence (DNA): TGTGCCAGCAGCCCCGAATGGCCCCAGCATTTT. Translation: CASSPEWPQHF. Filled out from reference TRBV3-1 and TRBJ1-5, the complete variable domain reads DTAVSQTPKYLVTQMGNDKSIKCEQNLGHDTMYWYKQDSKKFLKIMFSYNNKELIINETVPNRFSPKSPDKAHLNLHINSLELGDSAVYFCASSPEWPQHFGDGTRLSIL.

A few counts support this clonotype. The chain employs TRBV7-6 and TRBJ2-1; weak D call: TRBD2 (6 bases). The CDR3 has 17 amino acids. CDR1 is SGHVS and CDR2 is FNYEAQ in the germline V gene. Trimming pared 0 bases from V and 2 bases from J, leaving 14 bases between. This CDR3 is CASSLALAGRTYNEQFF. CDR3 coding DNA: TGTGCCAGCAGCTTAGCGCTGGCGGGACGAACCTACAATGAGCAGTTCTTC. The full variable domain, rest sourced from reference TRBV7-6 and TRBJ2-1, is GAGVSQSPRYKVTKRGQDVALRCDPISGHVSLYWYRQALGQGPEFLTYFNYEAQQDKSGLPNDRFSAERPEGSISTLTIQRTEQRDSAMYRCASSLALAGRTYNEQFFGPGTRLTVL.

Comment on this clonotype: One junction end does not reproduce the germline sequence, and a read error may be involved. The chain joins TRBV5-6 to TRBJ1-4; D is uncertain. Looked up from germline, CDR1 is SGHDT and CDR2 is YYEEEE. There are 15 residues in the CDR3. For the CDR3, the DNA is TGTGCCTGCAGCTTTAACAAGGCCCCGAATGAAAAACTGTTTTTT. Its protein is CACSFNKAPNEKLFF. Combining the CDR3 with reference TRBV5-6 and TRBJ1-4 gives the whole variable domain DAGVTQSPTHLIKTRGQQVTLRCSPKSGHDTVSWYQQALGQGPQFIFQYYEEEERQRGNFPDRFSGHQFPNYSSELNVNALLLGDSALYLCACSFNKAPNEKLFFGSGTQLSVL.

The rearrangement uses TRBV20-1 and TRBJ2-5, with a tentative D call TRBD1 (5 bases). The assigned J gene may be wrong: the sequence end matches TRBJ2-7 better. The CDR3 covers 14 residues. The V gene's germline CDR1 is DFQATT and CDR2 SNEGSKA (reference sequence). CDR3 loop: CSARDGKGLGEQYF. The CDR3 DNA reads as TGCAGTGCTAGAGATGGGAAGGGGCTAGGCGAGCAGTACTTC.

The CDR3: CASSLWDYSNQPQHF. As DNA, the CDR3 is TGTGCCAGCAGTTTATGGGACTATAGCAATCAGCCCCAGCATTTT. The chain employs TRBV28 and TRBJ1-5; D unclear. There are 15 residues in the CDR3. The germline V gene encodes CDR1 MDHEN and CDR2 SYDVKM. With 0 bases removed from V and 0 bases from J, the gap between germline ends came to 6 bases.

The V and J genes are TRBV7-2 and TRBJ2-5; weak D call: TRBD2 (6 bases). The CDR3 spans 15 residues. V was cut by 3 bases and J by 11 bases, with 22 bases left in between. Looked up from germline, CDR1 is SGHTA and CDR2 is FQGNSA. CDR3 DNA sequence: TGTGCCAGCAGCTTCTCCGGGACTGGCATAATAGAGCAGTACTTC. It encodes CASSFSGTGIIEQYF.

This chain links TRBV27 with TRBJ2-4; 7 bases line up with TRBD1. Germline CDR1 MNHEY, CDR2 SMNVEV (reference sequence). V shed 2 bases, J shed 8 bases, and the junction held 6 bases outside the gene matches. The CDR3 is 14 residues long. The DNA for the CDR3 is TGTGCCAGCAGTTTAGGGACAGCGAGCGACATTCAGTACTTC. It encodes CASSLGTASDIQYF.

The chain uses TRBV30 and TRBJ2-1; 9 bases align to TRBD2. CDR1 is GTSNPN, CDR2 SVGIG, per germline (reference sequence). CDR3 length: 17 residues. V lost 2 bases and J lost 10; bases outside the gene matches: 18. The CDR3 sequence is CAWSSGVAGERFREQFF. The CDR3 nucleotides read TGTGCCTGGAGTTCTGGTGTAGCGGGGGAGCGGTTTCGGGAGCAGTTCTTC.

The gene calls are TRBV20-1 and TRBJ2-2; perhaps D is TRBD1 or TRBD2 (6 bases each). The CDR3 covers 14 residues. Germline lookup yields CDR1 DFQATT and CDR2 SNEGSKA (reference sequence). The V gene lost 2 bases and the J gene lost 3 bases, with 10 bases spanning the gap. CDR3 DNA: TGCAGTGCTAGAAGAGGGGGGTACACCGGGGAGCTGTTTTTT. It yields the protein CSARRGGYTGELFF.

This clonotype was seen just once. The chain links TRBV20-1 to TRBJ2-5, with TRBD2 identical over 11 bases. Looked up from germline, CDR1 is DFQATT and CDR2 is SNEGSKA (reference sequence). V gave up 2 bases and J gave up 11 bases; unmatched junction bases: 19. The CDR3 length is 17 residues. Here the CDR3 DNA reads TGCAGTGCTAGAAGACTGACTAGCGGGATCTTGTACAATGAGCAGTACTTC. Translating gives CSARRLTSGILYNEQYF.

This clonotype has just a few counts. The rearrangement joins TRBV4-2 to TRBJ2-7, with TRBD2 matching over 11 bases. The CDR3 is 16 amino acids. The trim removed 0 bases at V and 4 bases at J, leaving 5 bases unmatched. The germline V gene has CDR1 LGHNA and CDR2 YNFKEQ. CDR3 DNA sequence: TGTGCCAGCAGCCAAGAGAGGCTAGCGGGGGGTTACGAGCAGTACTTC. Amino acid sequence: CASSQERLAGGYEQYF.

With regard to this clonotype: One end of the junction fails to match germline, which may point to a read error. The V call is TRBV20-1, the J call TRBJ2-7; TRBD2 aligns across 11 bases. CDR1 and CDR2 (germline): DFQATT, SNEGSKA (reference sequence). The CDR3 is made up of 14 amino acids. The CDR3 protein is CSTRLAGSSYKQYF. Written as DNA, the CDR3 is TGCAGTACTAGACTAGCGGGGAGCTCCTACAAGCAGTACTTC.

The V call is TRBV25-1, the J call TRBJ1-6, with D unresolved. V lost 9 bases and J lost 5, with 8 bases in between. There are 12 residues in the CDR3. The V gene's germline CDR1 is MGHDK and CDR2 SYGVNS. The CDR3 here is CASPDNNSPLHF. The CDR3 DNA sequence: TGTGCCAGTCCAGACAATAATTCACCCCTCCACTTT.

Only a few counts were recorded for this clonotype. The chain carries TRBV9 and TRBJ1-2, with 7 bases that match TRBD1. The CDR3 runs to 14 residues. Germline V gene sequence: CDR1 SGDLS, CDR2 YYNGEE. V shed 5 bases and J 2 bases; nucleotides not matched to a gene: 6. The CDR3 is CASRTGTENYGYTF. The CDR3 DNA is TGTGCCAGCAGGACAGGGACTGAAAACTATGGCTACACCTTC.

As regards this clonotype: This may be a read error, as it is one base from a much larger clone. V is TRBV12-3 or TRBV12-4 and J is TRBJ2-1, with D tentatively TRBD2 (5 bases). Trimming took 0 bases from V and 8 from J, leaving 17 bases between them. The CDR3 has 16 amino acids. The CDR3 DNA sequence: TGTGCCAGCAGTTTAGCGGGAGTCTCCTTGTACGATGAGCAGTTCTTC. Translated: CASSLAGVSLYDEQFF.

This rearrangement joins TRBV27 to TRBJ2-4; 9 bases align to TRBD1. Near its end, the DNA agrees better with TRBJ2-7, so the J call may be wrong. This CDR3 has 13 residues. Germline CDR1 MNHEY, CDR2 SMNVEV (reference sequence). This CDR3 is CASSSDRGCEQYF. The CDR3 DNA reads as TGTGCCAGCAGTTCTGACAGGGGGTGCGAGCAGTACTTC.